These 8 T cell receptor beta chains came from one sample sequenced in a study of CXCR3-negative and CXCR3-positive naive CD8 T cells. Each TRB cDNA library was prepared by 5' RACE (with UMI labels). TCRdb reanalyzed the 5' RACE reads and collapses them to one entry per CDR3 protein, without DNA. The repertoire shows some 50,000 distinct CDR3 sequences; the top ten hold about 1.4%. The sequenced sample was naive CXCR3- CD8+ T cells from blood. Subset specified: CD45RO-CCR7+CD27+CD95- naive CD8+ T cells lacking CXCR3 (TNR3-). These receptors originate from a human donor in good health. Some clones in this sample may be carry-over from other donors' samples.

Judged by frequency, this clonotype is medium-sized (0.01 to 0.1%). This sequence joins TRBV7-6 and TRBJ2-3. Germline lookup yields CDR1 SGHVS and CDR2 FNYEAQ. CDR3 length: 14 residues. CDR3 sequence reads: CASSLGYATDTQYF.

The genes are TRBV29-1 and TRBJ2-7; TCRdb proposes TRBD1, but this gene call is untestable without DNA. Germline V lookup: CDR1 SQVTM, CDR2 ANQGSEA. This CDR3 contains 14 residues. CDR3 amino acids: CSVEYGTGDYEQYF.

The V and J genes are TRBV3-1 and TRBJ2-5; no DNA is available, so the TRBD2 call from TCRdb remains unchecked. The CDR3 has 15 residues. The germline V gene encodes CDR1 LGHDT and CDR2 YNNKEL (reference sequence). CDR3 sequence reads: CASSHTAGGQETQYF.

V is TRBV6-6 and J is TRBJ2-2; TCRdb's D call, TRBD2, is unchecked because there is no DNA. In germline, CDR1 is MNHNY, CDR2 SVGAGI (reference sequence). CDR3 length: 15 residues. The CDR3 spells CASSWTSAHTGELFF.

The chain employs TRBV28 and TRBJ2-5. This CDR3 comprises 14 residues. The germline V gene has CDR1 MDHEN and CDR2 SYDVKM. CDR3 in amino acids: CASSDPKPLETQYF.

The V and J genes are TRBV27 and TRBJ2-3; the TCRdb call, TRBD2, lacks DNA for checking. The CDR3 loop spans 15 amino acids. CDR1 is MNHEY, CDR2 SMNVEV, per germline (reference sequence). This CDR3 is CASSLLAGATDTQYF.

V and J are TRBV29-1 and TRBJ2-1; the TCRdb D gene call, TRBD2, has no DNA to confirm it. This CDR3 spans 14 amino acids. Germline CDR1 reads SQVTM; CDR2 reads ANQGSEA. The CDR3 reads CSAASGGAYNEQFF.

The chain recombines TRBV28 with TRBJ1-5; the TCRdb D gene call, TRBD1, has no DNA to confirm it. CDR1 is MDHEN, CDR2 SYDVKM, per germline. The CDR3 has 14 amino acids. The CDR3 protein is CASRPQGDGQPQHF.